Described below is a single T cell receptor beta chain sequence and its context. The antigen remains unidentified. This sample is drawn from a study of tissue T cells after allogeneic stem cell transplantation. Study-level information: Patients with graft-versus-host disease had grafts: four unmodified, three CD34-selected and T-cell-depleted.

Study outcomes and limitations: Tissue-detected TCR repertoire was only partly captured by blood and spleen T cells. Across patients, clones rarely overlapped, yet motif clusters were shared tissue-specifically.

Per the germline V gene, CDR1 is SQVTM and CDR2 is ANQGSEA. Unmatched junction bases numbered 9, after V lost 4 bases and J lost 2 bases. The CDR3 runs 15 residues. Survey-depth TCRbeta CDR3 sequencing reported V/J genes and productive frequencies. Method: immunoSEQ multiplex PCR; TCRdb's copy keeps in-frame clones and lacks some. The repertoire holds about 26,000 clones, with around 90% as singletons. This chain links TRBV29-1 with TRBJ1-1, with 8 bases lining up with TRBD1. The clonotype was recovered from a male donor at least 60 years old who later had graft-versus-host disease after an allogeneic stem cell transplant. Source: blood, taken before transplantation. The CDR3, as DNA: TGCAGCGTTGGAAGCACAGGGGGTAGAAACACTGAAGCTTTCTTT. Translated: CSVGSTGGRNTEAFF.